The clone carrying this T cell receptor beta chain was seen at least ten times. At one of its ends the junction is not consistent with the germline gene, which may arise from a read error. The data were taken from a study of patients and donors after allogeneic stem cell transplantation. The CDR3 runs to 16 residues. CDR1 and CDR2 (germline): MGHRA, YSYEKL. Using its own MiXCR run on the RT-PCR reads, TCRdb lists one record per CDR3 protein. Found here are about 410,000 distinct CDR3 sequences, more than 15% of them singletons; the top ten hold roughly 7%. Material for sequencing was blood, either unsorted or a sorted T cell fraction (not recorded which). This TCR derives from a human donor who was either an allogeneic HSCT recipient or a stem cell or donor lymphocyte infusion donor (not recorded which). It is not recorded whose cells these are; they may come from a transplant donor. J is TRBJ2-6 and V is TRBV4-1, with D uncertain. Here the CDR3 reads CASRQGPSSGANVLTF. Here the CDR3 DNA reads TGCGCCAGCAGACAAGGTCCGAGCTCTGGGGCCAACGTCCTGACTTTC.